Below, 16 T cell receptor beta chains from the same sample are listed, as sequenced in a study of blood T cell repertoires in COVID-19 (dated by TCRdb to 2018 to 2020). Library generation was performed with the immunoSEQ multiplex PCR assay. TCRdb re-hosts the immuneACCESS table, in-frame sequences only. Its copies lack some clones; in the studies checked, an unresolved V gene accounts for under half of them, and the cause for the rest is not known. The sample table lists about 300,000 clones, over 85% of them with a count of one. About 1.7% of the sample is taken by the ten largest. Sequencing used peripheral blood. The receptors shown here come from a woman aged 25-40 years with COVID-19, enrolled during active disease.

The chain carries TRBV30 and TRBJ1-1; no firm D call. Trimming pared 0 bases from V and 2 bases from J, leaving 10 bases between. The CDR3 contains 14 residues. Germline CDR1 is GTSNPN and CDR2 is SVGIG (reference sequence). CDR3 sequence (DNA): TGTGCCTGGAGTGTTGGAGTCTCAAACACTGAAGCTTTCTTT. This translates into CAWSVGVSNTEAFF.

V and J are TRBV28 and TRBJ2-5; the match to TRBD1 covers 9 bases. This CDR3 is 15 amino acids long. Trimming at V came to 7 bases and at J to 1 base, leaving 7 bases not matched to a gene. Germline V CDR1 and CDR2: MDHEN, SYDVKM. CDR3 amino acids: CASTFGTGIQETQYF. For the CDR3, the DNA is TGTGCCAGCACCTTTGGGACAGGGATCCAAGAGACCCAGTACTTC.

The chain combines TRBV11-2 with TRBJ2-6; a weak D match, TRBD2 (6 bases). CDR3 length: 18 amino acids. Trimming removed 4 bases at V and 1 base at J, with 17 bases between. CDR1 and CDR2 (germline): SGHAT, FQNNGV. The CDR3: CASSSPRRVGSGANVLTF. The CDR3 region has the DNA TGTGCCAGCAGCTCTCCGCGGAGGGTAGGGTCTGGGGCCAACGTCCTGACTTTC.

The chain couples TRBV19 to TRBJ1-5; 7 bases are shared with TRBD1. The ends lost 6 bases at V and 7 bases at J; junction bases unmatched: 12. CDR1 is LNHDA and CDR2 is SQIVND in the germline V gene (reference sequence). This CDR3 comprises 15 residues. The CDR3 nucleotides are TGTGCCAGTAGCACGTCAACGACAGGGACGCAGCCCCAGCATTTT. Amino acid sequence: CASSTSTTGTQPQHF.

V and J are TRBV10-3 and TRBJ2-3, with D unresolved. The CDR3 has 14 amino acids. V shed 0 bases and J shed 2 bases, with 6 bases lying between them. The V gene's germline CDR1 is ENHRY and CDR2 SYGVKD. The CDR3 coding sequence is TGTGCCATCAGTGAGTCCACAGTCACAGATACGCAGTATTTT. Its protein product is CAISESTVTDTQYF.

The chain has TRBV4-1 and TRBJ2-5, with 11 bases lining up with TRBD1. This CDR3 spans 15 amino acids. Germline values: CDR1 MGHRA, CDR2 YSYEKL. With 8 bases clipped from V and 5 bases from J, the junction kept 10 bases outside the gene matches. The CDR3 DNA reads TGCGCCAGCGAACGGAGCGGACAGGGGGCTGAGACCCAGTACTTC. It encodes CASERSGQGAETQYF.

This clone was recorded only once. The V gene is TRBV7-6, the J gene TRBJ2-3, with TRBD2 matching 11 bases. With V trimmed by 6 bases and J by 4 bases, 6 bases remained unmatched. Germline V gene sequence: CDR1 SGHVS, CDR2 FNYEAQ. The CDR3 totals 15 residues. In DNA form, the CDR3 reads TGTGCCAGCAGTCGTAGCGGGGGGGCCTCAGATACGCAGTATTTT. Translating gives CASSRSGGASDTQYF.

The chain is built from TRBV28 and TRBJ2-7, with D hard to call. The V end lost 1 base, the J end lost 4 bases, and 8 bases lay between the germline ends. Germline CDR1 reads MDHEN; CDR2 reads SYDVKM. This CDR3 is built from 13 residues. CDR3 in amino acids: CASSLFNGYEQYV. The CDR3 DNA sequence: TGTGCCAGCAGTTTATTTAACGGTTACGAGCAGTACGTC.

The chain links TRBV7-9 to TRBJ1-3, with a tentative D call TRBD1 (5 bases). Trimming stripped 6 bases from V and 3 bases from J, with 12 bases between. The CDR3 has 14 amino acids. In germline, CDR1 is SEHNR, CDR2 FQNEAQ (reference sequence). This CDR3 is CASRRQGSGNTIYF. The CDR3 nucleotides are TGTGCCAGCAGGCGTCAGGGTAGTGGAAACACCATATATTTT.

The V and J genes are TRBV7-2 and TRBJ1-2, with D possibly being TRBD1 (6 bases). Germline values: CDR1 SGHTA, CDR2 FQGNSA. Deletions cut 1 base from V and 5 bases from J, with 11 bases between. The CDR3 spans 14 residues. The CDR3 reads CASSLETGPYGYTF. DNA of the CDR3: TGTGCCAGCAGCTTAGAGACAGGACCTTATGGCTACACCTTC.

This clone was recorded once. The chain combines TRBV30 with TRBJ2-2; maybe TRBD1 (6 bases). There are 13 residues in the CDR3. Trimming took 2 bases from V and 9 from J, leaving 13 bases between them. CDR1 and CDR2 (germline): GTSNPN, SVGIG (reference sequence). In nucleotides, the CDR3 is TGTGCCTGGAGTATCACAGGGACCCGGGAGCTGTTTTTT. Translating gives CAWSITGTRELFF.

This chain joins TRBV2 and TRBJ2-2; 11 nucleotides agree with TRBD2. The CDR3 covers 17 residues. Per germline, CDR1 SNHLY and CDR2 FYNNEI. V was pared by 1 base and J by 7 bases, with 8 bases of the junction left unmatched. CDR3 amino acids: CASSEEVAGGPGGELFF. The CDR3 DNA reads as TGTGCCAGCAGTGAAGAGGTAGCGGGGGGGCCTGGCGGGGAGCTGTTTTTT.

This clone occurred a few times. The CDR3 DNA reads TGTGCCAGCAACACAGGGGGCCCCTATAATTCACCCCTCCACTTT. As protein: CASNTGGPYNSPLHF. V usage is TRBV21-1 and J usage is TRBJ1-6; TRBD1, the D gene given by the table, was not confirmed from the DNA. TRBV21-1 is a pseudogene locus. The CDR3 extends over 15 amino acids.

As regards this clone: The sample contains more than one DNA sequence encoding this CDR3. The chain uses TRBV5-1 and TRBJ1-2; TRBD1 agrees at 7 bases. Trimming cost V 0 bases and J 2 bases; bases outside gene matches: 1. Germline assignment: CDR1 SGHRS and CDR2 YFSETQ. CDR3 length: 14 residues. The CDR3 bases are TGCGCCAGCAGCTTGGGGGACAGCAACTATGGCTACACCTTC. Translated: CASSLGDSNYGYTF.

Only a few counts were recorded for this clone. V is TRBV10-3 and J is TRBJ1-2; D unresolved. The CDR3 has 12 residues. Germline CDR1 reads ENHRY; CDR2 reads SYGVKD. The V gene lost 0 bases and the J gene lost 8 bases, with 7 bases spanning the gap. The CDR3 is CAISESEGGYTF. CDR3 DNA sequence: TGTGCCATCAGTGAGTCGGAGGGAGGCTACACCTTC.

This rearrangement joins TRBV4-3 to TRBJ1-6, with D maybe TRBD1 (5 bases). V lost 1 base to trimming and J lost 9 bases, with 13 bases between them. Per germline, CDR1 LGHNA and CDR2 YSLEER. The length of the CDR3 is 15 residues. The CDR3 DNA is TGCGCCAGCAGCCAAGCCTCCCGGGGGGGTTCACCCCTCCACTTT. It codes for CASSQASRGGSPLHF.